This T cell receptor (beta chain) was profiled in a study of monozygotic twins with inflammatory bowel disease. TCRdb reanalyzed the 5' RACE reads and collapses them to one entry per CDR3 protein, without DNA. The sample is made up of more than 300,000 distinct CDR3 sequences, and the top ten hold roughly 5.3% of it. The receptor was isolated from a human donor with ulcerative colitis or Crohn's disease, or a healthy co-twin of an affected twin (not recorded which). The sequencing input was blood.

The CDR3 is CSASGHSGANVLTF. The chain combines TRBV20-1 with TRBJ2-6; TCRdb calls TRBD1, which cannot be checked without DNA. The CDR3 spans 14 residues. CDR1 is DFQATT, CDR2 SNEGSKA, per germline (reference sequence).